This T cell receptor (beta chain) was recorded in a study of blood T cell repertoires in COVID-19. Clones were read by immunoSEQ multiplex PCR, and TCRdb kept only the in-frame ones, dropping some. The sample includes a few hundred thousand clones, roughly 87% of them seen just once. In germline, CDR1 is LNHDA, CDR2 SQIVND (reference sequence). This CDR3 has 13 residues. The germline V and J ends were trimmed by 0 bases and 7 bases, with 9 bases remaining between them. One Seattle source followed patients from active infection through their disease course. The sequencing input was peripheral blood. This sequence originates from an older woman with COVID-19, enrolled during active disease. The J gene is TRBJ1-2, the V gene TRBV19; no definite D call. The CDR3 reads CASSIERSRGYTF. The CDR3, as DNA: TGTGCCAGTAGTATAGAGAGATCGCGTGGCTACACCTTC.